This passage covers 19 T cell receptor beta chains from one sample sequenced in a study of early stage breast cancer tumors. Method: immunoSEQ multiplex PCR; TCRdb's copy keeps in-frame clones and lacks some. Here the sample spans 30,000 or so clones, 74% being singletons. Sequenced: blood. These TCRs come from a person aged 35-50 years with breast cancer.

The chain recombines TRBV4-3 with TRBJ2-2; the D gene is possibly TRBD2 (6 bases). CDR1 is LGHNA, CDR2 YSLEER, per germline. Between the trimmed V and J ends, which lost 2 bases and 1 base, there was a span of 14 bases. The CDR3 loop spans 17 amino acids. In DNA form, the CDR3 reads TGCGCCAGCAGCCAACTGGCGGGGACTCTGAACACCGGGGAGCTGTTTTTT. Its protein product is CASSQLAGTLNTGELFF.

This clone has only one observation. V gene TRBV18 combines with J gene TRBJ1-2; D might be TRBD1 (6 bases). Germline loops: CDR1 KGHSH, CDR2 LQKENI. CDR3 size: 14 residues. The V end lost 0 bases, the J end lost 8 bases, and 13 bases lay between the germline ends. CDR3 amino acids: CASSPPSTGPGYTF. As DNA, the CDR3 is TGTGCCAGCTCACCACCGTCAACAGGGCCCGGCTACACCTTC.

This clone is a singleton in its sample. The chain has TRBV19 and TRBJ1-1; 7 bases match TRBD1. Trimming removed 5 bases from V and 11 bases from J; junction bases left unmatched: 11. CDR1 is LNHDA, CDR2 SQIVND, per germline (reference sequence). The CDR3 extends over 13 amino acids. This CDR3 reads CASSVTGTLEAFF. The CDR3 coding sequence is TGTGCCAGTAGTGTGACAGGGACCTTGGAGGCTTTCTTT.

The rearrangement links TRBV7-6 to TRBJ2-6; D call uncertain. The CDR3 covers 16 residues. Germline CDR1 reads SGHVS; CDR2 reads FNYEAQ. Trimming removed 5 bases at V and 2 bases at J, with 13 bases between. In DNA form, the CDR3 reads TGTGCCAGCAGCAATAGTTGGGGAACTGGGGCCAACGTCCTGACTTTC. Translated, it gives CASSNSWGTGANVLTF.

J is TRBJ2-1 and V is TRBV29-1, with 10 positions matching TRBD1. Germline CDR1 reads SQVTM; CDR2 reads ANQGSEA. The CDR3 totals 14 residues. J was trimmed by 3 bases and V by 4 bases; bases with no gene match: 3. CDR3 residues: CSVVRTGGYNEQFF. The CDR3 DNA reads TGCAGCGTTGTCCGGACAGGGGGCTACAATGAGCAGTTCTTC.

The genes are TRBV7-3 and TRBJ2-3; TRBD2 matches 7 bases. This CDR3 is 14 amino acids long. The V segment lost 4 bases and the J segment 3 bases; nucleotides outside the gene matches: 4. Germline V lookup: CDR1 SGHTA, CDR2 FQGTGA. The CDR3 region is CASSWEGHTDTQYF. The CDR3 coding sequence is TGTGCCAGCAGCTGGGAGGGCCATACAGATACGCAGTATTTT.

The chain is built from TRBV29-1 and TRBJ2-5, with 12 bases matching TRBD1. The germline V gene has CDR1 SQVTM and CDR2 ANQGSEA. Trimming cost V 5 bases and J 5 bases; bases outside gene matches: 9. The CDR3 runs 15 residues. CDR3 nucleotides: TGCAGCGTTCTAACCGGGACAGGGGGCTTTGAGACCCAGTACTTC. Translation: CSVLTGTGGFETQYF.

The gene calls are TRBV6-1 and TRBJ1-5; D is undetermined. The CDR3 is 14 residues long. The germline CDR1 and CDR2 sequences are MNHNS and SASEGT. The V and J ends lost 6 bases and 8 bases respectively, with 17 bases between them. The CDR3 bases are TGTGCCAGCAGCGAGGTGATCTTTGTGGAGCCCCAGCATTTT. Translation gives CASSEVIFVEPQHF.

The CDR3 protein is CASTLADSYEQYF. The CDR3 DNA reads as TGTGCCAGCACTCTAGCCGACTCCTACGAGCAGTACTTC. This chain connects TRBV2 to TRBJ2-7; a weak D match, TRBD2 (5 bases). Trimming left V 7 bases short and J 0 bases short, with 10 bases between. The CDR3 consists of 13 residues. Germline V gene data show CDR1 as SNHLY and CDR2 as FYNNEI.

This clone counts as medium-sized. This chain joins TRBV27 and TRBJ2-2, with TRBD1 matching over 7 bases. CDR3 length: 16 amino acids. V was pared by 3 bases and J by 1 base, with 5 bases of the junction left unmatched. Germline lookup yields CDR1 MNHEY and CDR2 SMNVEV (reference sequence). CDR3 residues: CASSFDWTGNTGELFF. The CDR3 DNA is TGTGCCAGCAGTTTCGATTGGACAGGGAACACCGGGGAGCTGTTTTTT.

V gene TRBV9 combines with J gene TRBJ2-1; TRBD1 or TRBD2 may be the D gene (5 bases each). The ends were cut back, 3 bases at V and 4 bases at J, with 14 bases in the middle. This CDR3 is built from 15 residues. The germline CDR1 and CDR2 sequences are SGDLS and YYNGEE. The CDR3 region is CASSAGTSGYNEQFF. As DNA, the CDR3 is TGTGCCAGCAGCGCCGGGACCTCAGGTTACAATGAGCAGTTCTTC.

The CDR3 coding sequence is TGTGCCAGCAGCTTAAGACAGGCGGGAGTCTCCTACAATGAGCAGTTCTTC. This sequence encodes CASSLRQAGVSYNEQFF. This sequence joins TRBV7-8 and TRBJ2-1; possible D gene TRBD2, 7 bases. The CDR3 has 17 amino acids. The germline V gene encodes CDR1 SGHVS and CDR2 FQNEAQ. The V and J ends lost 2 bases and 0 bases respectively, with 14 bases between them.

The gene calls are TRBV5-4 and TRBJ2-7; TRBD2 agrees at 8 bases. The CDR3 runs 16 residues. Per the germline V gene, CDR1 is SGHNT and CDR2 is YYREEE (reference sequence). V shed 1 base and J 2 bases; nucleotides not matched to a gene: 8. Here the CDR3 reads CASSLLELAAPYEQYF. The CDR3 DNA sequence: TGTGCCAGCAGCTTGTTGGAACTAGCGGCCCCCTACGAGCAGTACTTC.

The CDR3 sequence is CASSPGTVNEKLFF. The CDR3 DNA reads as TGTGCCAGCAGCCCCGGGACAGTAAATGAAAAACTGTTTTTT. The chain uses TRBV5-4 and TRBJ1-4; 7 bases map to TRBD1. The V segment lost 4 bases and the J segment 5 bases; nucleotides outside the gene matches: 5. CDR3 size: 14 residues. Germline CDR1 is SGHNT and CDR2 is YYREEE (reference sequence).

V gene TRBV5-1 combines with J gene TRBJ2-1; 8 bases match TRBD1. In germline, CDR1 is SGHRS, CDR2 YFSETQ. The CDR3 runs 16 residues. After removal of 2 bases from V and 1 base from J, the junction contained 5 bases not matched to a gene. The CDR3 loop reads CASSFLGQGSYNEQFF. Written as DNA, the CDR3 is TGCGCCAGCAGCTTCCTTGGACAGGGATCCTACAATGAGCAGTTCTTC. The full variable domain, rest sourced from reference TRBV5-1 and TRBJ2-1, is KAGVTQTPRYLIKTRGQQVTLSCSPISGHRSVSWYQQTPGQGLQFLFEYFSETQRNKGNFPGRFSGRQFSNSRSEMNVSTLELGDSALYLCASSFLGQGSYNEQFFGPGTRLTVL.

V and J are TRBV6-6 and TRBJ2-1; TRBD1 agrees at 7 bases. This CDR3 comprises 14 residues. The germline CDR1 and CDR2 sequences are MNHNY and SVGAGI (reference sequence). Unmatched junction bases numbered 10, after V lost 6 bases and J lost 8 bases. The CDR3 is CASRPGGMVDEQFF. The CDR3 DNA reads TGTGCCAGCAGACCAGGGGGAATGGTCGATGAGCAGTTCTTC.

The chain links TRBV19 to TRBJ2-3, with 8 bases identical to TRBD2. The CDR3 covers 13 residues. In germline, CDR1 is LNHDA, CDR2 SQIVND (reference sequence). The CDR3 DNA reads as TGTGCAGCGGGGGCGGGGAGCACAGATACGCAGTATTTT. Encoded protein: CAAGAGSTDTQYF.

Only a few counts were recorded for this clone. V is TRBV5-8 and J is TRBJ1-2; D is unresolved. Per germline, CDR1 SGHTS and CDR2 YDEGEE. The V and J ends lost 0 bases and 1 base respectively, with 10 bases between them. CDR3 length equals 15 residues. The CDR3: CASSLGQYLNYGYTF. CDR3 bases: TGTGCCAGCAGCTTGGGGCAGTACCTTAACTATGGCTACACCTTC.

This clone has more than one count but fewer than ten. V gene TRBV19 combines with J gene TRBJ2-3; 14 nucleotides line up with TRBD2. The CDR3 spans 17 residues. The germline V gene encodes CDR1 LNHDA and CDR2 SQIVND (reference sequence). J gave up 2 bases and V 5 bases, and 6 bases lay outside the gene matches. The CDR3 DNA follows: TGTGCCAGTAGTGCCCCGGGACTAGCGGGAGTCACAGATACGCAGTATTTT. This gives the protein CASSAPGLAGVTDTQYF.